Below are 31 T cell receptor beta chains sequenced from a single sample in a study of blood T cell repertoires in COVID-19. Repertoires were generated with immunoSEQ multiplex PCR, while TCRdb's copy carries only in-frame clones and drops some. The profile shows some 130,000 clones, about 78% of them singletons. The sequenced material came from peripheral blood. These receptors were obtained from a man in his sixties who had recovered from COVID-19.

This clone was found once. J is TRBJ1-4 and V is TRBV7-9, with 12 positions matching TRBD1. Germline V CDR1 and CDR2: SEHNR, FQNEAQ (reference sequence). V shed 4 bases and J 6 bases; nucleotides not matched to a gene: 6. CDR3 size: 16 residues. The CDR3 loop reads CASSWGDRGLDEKLFF. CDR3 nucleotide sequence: TGTGCCAGCAGCTGGGGGGACAGGGGGCTTGATGAAAAACTGTTTTTT.

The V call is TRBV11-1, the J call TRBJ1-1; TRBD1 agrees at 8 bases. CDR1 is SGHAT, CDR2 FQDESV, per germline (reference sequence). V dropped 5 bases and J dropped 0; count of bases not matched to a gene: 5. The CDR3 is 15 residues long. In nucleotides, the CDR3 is TGTGCCAGCAGCCCGTTGGGACAGGTGAACACTGAAGCTTTCTTT. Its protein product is CASSPLGQVNTEAFF.

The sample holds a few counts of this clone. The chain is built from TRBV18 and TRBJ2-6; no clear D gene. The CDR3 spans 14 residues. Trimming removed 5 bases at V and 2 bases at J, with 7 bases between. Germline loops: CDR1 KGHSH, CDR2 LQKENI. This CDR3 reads CASSLPAGANVLTF. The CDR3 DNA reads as TGTGCCAGCTCATTACCGGCTGGGGCCAACGTCCTGACTTTC.

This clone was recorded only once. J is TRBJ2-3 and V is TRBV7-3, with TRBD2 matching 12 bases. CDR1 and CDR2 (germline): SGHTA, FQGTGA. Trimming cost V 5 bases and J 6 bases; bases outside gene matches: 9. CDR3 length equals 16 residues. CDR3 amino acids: CASSPQGLAGGDTQYF. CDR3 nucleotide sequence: TGTGCCAGCAGCCCCCAGGGTCTAGCGGGAGGGGATACGCAGTATTTT.

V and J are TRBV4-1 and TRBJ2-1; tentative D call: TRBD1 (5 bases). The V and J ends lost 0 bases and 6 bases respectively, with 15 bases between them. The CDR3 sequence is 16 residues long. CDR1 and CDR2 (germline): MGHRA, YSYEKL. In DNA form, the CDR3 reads TGCGCCAGCAGCCAAGAAGGGGCCCAGATCGGCAATGAGCAGTTCTTC. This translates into CASSQEGAQIGNEQFF.

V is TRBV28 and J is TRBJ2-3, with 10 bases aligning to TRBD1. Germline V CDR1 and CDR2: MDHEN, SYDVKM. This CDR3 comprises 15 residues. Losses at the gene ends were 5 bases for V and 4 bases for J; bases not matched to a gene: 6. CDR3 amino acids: CASSTDRGFPDTQYF. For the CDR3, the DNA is TGTGCCAGCAGTACGGACAGGGGGTTCCCAGATACGCAGTATTTT.

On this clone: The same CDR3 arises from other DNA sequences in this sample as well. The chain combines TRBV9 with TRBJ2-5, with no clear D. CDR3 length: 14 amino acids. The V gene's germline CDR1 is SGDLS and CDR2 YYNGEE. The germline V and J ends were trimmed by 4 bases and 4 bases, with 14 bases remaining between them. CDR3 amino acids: CASSPVRGGETQYF. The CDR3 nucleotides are TGTGCCAGCAGCCCCGTTCGAGGTGGAGAGACCCAGTACTTC.

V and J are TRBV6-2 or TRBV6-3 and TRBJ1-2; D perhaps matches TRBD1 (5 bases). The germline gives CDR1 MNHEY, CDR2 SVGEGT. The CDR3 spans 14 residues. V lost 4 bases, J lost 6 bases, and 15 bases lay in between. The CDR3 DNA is TGTGCCAGCAGTTTCGGGACTCTTAGGCATGGCTACACCTTC. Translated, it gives CASSFGTLRHGYTF.

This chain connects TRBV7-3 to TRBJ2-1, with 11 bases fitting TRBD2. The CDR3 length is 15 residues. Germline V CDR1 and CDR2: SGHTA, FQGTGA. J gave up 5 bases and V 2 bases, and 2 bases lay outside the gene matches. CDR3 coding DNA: TGTGCCAGCAGCTTAGAGGGACTAGCGGACAATGAGCAGTTCTTC. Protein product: CASSLEGLADNEQFF.

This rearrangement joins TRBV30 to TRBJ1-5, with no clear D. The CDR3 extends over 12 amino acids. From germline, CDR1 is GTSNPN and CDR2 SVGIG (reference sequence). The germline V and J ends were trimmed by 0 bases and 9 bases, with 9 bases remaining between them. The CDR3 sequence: CAWSVPRGPQHF. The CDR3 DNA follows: TGTGCCTGGAGTGTACCGCGGGGGCCCCAGCATTTT.

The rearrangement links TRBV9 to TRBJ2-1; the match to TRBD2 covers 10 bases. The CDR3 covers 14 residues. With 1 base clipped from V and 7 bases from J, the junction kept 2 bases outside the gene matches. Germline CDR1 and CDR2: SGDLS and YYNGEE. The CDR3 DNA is TGTGCCAGCAGCGTAACTAGCGGGAATAATGAGCAGTTCTTC. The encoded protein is CASSVTSGNNEQFF.

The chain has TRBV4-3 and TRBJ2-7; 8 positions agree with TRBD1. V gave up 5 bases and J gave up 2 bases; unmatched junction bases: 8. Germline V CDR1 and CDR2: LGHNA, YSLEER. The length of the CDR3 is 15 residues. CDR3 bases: TGCGCCAGCAGCGACCGACAGGGGCAGACCTACGAGCAGTACTTC. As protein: CASSDRQGQTYEQYF.

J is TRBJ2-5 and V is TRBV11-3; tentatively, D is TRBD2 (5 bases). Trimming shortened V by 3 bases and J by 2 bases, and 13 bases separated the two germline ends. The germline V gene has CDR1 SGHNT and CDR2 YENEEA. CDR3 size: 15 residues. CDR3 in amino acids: CASSLRVGPQETQYF. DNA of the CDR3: TGTGCCAGCAGCTTGAGGGTAGGGCCACAAGAGACCCAGTACTTC.

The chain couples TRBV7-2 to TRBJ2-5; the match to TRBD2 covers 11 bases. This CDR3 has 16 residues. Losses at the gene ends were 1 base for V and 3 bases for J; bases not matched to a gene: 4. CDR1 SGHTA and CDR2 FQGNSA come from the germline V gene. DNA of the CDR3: TGTGCCAGCAGCTTAGACCTAGCGGGGGGTGAAGAGACCCAGTACTTC. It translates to CASSLDLAGGEETQYF.

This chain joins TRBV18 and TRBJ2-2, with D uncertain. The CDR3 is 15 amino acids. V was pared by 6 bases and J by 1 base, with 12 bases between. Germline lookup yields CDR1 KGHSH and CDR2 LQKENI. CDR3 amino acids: CASSRNQENTGELFF. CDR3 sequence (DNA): TGTGCCAGCTCCCGAAACCAGGAGAACACCGGGGAGCTGTTTTTT.

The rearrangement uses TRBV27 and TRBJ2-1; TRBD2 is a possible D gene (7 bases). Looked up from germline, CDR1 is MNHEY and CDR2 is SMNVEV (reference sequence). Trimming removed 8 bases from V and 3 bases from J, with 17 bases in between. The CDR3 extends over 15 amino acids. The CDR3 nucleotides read TGTGCCAGCTCCATCTCGAGGGGGGGCTACAATGAGCAGTTCTTC. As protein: CASSISRGGYNEQFF.

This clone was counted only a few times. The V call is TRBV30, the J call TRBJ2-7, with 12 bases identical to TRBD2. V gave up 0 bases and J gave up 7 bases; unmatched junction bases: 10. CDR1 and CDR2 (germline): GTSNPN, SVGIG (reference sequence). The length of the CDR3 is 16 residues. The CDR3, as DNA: TGTGCCTGGAGTGTACTCCTAGCGGGAGGGCCGGGTGAGCAGTACTTC. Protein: CAWSVLLAGGPGEQYF.

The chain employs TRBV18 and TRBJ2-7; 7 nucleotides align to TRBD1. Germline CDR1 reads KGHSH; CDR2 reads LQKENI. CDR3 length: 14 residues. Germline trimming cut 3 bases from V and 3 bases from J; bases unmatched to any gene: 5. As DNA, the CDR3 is TGTGCCAGCTCACCTCAGACAGGGAGCTACGAGCAGTACTTC. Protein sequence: CASSPQTGSYEQYF.

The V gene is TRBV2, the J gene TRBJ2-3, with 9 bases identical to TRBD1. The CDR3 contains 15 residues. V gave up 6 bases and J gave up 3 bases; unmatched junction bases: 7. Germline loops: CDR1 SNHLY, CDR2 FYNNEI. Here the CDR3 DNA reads TGTGCCAGCAGGGGGAGGACAGGGGTTACAGATACGCAGTATTTT. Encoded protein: CASRGRTGVTDTQYF.

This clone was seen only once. The CDR3 DNA reads TGTGCCAGTACGAGCTATTACAATGAGCAGTTCTTC. Encoded protein: CASTSYYNEQFF. This chain uses TRBV19 with TRBJ2-1, with D hard to call. The V and J ends lost 7 bases and 4 bases respectively, with 8 bases between them. This CDR3 has 12 residues. Looked up from germline, CDR1 is LNHDA and CDR2 is SQIVND (reference sequence).

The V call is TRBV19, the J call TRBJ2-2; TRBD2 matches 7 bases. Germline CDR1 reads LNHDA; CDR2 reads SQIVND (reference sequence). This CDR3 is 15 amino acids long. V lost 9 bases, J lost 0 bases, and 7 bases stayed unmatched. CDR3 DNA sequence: TGTGCCAGCACTACGGGAGGTTCGAACACCGGGGAGCTGTTTTTT. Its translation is CASTTGGSNTGELFF.

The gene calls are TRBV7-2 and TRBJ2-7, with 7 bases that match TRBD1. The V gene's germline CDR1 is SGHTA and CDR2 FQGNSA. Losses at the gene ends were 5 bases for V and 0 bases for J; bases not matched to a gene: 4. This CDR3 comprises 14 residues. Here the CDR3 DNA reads TGTGCCAGCAGCACCCGACAGGGCTCCTACGAGCAGTACTTC. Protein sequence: CASSTRQGSYEQYF.

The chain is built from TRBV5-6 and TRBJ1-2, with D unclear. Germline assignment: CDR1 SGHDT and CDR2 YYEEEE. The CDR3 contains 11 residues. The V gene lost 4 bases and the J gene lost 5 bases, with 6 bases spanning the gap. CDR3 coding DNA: TGTGCCAGCAGCACCGGTTATGGCTACACCTTC. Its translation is CASSTGYGYTF.

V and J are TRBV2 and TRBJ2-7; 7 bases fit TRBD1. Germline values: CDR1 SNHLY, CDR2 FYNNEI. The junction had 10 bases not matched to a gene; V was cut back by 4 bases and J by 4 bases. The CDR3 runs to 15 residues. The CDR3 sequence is CASSVVDRDQYEQYF. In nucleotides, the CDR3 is TGTGCCAGCAGTGTGGTAGACAGGGATCAGTACGAGCAGTACTTC.

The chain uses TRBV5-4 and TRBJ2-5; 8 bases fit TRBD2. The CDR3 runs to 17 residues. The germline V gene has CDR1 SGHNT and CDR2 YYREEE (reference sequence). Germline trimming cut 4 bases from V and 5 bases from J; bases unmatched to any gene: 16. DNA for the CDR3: TGTGCCAGCAGCCGTTCGGGCGGGGGGCGCGGGTTGGAGACCCAGTACTTC. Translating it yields CASSRSGGGRGLETQYF.

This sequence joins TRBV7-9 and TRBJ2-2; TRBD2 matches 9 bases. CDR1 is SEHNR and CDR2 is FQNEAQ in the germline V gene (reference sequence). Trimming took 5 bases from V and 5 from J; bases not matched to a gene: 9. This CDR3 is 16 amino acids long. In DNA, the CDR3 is TGTGCCAGCAGCGTTTTTAGCGGGAGAGGAACCGGGGAGCTGTTTTTT. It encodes CASSVFSGRGTGELFF.

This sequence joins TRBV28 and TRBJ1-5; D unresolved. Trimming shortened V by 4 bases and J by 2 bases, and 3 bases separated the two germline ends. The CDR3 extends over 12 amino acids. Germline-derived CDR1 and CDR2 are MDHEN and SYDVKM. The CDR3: CASSSGNQPQHF. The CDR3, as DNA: TGTGCCAGCAGTTCTGGCAATCAGCCCCAGCATTTT.

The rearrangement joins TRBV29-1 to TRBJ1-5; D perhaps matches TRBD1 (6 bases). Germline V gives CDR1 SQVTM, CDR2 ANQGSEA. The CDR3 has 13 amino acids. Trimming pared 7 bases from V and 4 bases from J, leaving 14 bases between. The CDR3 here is CSAEAGANQPQHF. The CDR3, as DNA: TGCAGCGCCGAGGCAGGGGCTAATCAGCCCCAGCATTTT.

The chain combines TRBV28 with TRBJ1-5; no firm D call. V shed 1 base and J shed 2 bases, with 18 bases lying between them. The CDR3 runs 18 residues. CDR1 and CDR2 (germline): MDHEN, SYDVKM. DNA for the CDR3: TGTGCCAGCAGTTTATTGTCCGCGGGGTCCTGGGGCAATCAGCCCCAGCATTTT. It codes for CASSLLSAGSWGNQPQHF.

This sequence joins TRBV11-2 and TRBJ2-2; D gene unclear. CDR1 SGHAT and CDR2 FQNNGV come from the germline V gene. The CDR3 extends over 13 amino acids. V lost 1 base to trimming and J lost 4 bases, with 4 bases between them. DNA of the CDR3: TGTGCCAGCAGCTTAGGGGCCACCGGGGAGCTGTTTTTT. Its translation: CASSLGATGELFF.

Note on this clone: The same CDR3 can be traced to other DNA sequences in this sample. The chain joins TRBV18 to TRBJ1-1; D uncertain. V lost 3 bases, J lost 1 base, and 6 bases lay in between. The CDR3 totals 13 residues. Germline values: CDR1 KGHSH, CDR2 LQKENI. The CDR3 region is CASSPAENTEAFF. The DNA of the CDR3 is TGTGCCAGCTCACCGGCGGAGAACACTGAAGCTTTCTTT.